This TCR beta chain was sequenced in a study of T cells after yellow fever vaccination. It was through 5'RACE template switching that TCR cDNA was made, with a universal primer site and UMIs added. TCRdb re-called the 5' RACE reads through MiXCR, storing one row per CDR3 protein. The sample has more than 350,000 distinct CDR3 sequences, roughly 10% seen once. The clonotype originates from a man aged 18 to 30 who received the YFV17D yellow fever vaccine. This specimen consisted of PBMCs, obtained on the day of the first yellow fever vaccination.

CDR3 coding DNA: TGTGCCAGCTCACTGAGGAGCGACAATGAGCAGTTCTTC. As protein: CASSLRSDNEQFF. V usage is TRBV18 and J usage is TRBJ2-1; D ambiguous. The CDR3 covers 13 residues. Trimming removed 4 bases from V and 5 bases from J, with 9 bases in between. Germline CDR1 KGHSH, CDR2 LQKENI.